This TCR beta chain was captured in a study of T cell responses to AZD1222 COVID-19 vaccine. For the study at large: Doses given second, at about 4 or about 12 weeks, were pooled.

Some clones are missing from TCRdb's copy, which holds only in-frame ones; the method was immunoSEQ multiplex PCR. The sample records about 260,000 clones, over 90% being singletons. Regarding this clone: The antigen remains unidentified.

Study-wide points: Rises in breadth and depth of Spike-specific TCRs came after two AZD1222 doses.

The CDR3 consists of 11 residues. V lost 2 bases, J lost 11 bases, and 6 bases lay in between. Germline V gives CDR1 ENHRY, CDR2 SYGVKD. The sample in question was peripheral blood, obtained on day 0 of AZD1222 vaccination. This chain joins TRBV10-3 and TRBJ1-4; D remains unclear. The TCR was taken from an adult in good health. The CDR3 region has the DNA TGTGCCATCAGTGAGGACGGGAAACTGTTTTTT. Translating it yields CAISEDGKLFF.